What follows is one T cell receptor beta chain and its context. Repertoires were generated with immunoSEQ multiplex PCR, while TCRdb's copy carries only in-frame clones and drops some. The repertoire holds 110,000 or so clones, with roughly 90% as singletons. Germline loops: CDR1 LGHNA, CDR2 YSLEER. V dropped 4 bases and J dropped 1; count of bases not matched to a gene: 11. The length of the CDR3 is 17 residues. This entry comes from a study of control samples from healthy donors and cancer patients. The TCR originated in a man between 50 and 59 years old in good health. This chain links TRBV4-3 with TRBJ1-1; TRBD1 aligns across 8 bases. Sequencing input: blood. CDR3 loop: CASSPYTGGGWNTEAFF. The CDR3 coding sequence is TGCGCCAGCAGCCCTTATACAGGGGGAGGGTGGAACACTGAAGCTTTCTTT.